Included here is one T cell receptor (beta chain) sequence, with context. Its antigen remains unknown. This specimen belongs to a study of Graves' ophthalmopathy and Graves' hyperthyroidism. Study overall: There was a collection of peripheral blood at initial diagnosis, before any treatment.

Investigators amplified TCR beta CDR3 regions from RNA transcripts. Second-round multiplex PCR came after a first-round RT-PCR that employed HTBI primers. TCRdb processed the multiplex PCR reads anew with MiXCR; each CDR3 protein has one entry. The data hold some 250,000 distinct CDR3 sequences, with around 42% observed a single time. Germline V gene lookup returns CDR1 SGHDT and CDR2 YYEEEE. CDR3 size: 17 residues. Trimming removed 4 bases from V and 4 bases from J; junction bases left unmatched: 11. Establishment of the diagnosis relied upon clinical symptoms, serum thyroxine, TRAb, thyroid ultrasound and orbital computed tomography. Whole-study results and caveats: This model predicted ophthalmopathy progression (sensitivity around 71%, specificity around 72%). From stable hyperthyroidism, ophthalmopathy was separated by a 13-signature model with just over 85% sensitivity and 80% to 82% specificity.

This clonotype was obtained from an adult man with Graves' ophthalmopathy. Sample: peripheral blood. The chain has TRBV5-6 and TRBJ2-2, with 9 positions matching TRBD2. CDR3 sequence (DNA): TGTGCCAGCAGCACCGCCGGACTAGCGAGGGGCACCGGGGAGCTGTTTTTT. Translated, it gives CASSTAGLARGTGELFF. The full variable domain, rest sourced from reference TRBV5-6 and TRBJ2-2, is DAGVTQSPTHLIKTRGQQVTLRCSPKSGHDTVSWYQQALGQGPQFIFQYYEEEERQRGNFPDRFSGHQFPNYSSELNVNALLLGDSALYLCASSTAGLARGTGELFFGEGSRLTVL.